This T cell receptor beta chain is drawn from a study of T cell changes during pregnancy in multiple sclerosis. Assay used: immunoSEQ multiplex PCR; TCRdb lists only in-frame clones, some missing. Seen here are more than 90,000 clones, roughly 90% observed once, and the top ten hold 1.5%. With 4 bases removed from V and 6 bases from J, the gap between germline ends came to 19 bases. The CDR3 runs to 16 residues. Looked up from germline, CDR1 is MNHNS and CDR2 is SASEGT. The chain carries TRBV6-1 and TRBJ2-1; weak D call: TRBD1 (6 bases). The specimen was peripheral blood, collected in the first trimester of pregnancy. The receptor was isolated from a female donor with multiple sclerosis, enrolled in a pregnancy study. For the CDR3, the DNA is TGTGCCAGCAGTGCGAATTTAGGGGGACCCGCCAATGAGCAGTTCTTC. Its translation is CASSANLGGPANEQFF.